The subject of this entry is one T cell receptor beta chain. Antigen: not known. Germline assignment: CDR1 LGHNA and CDR2 YSLEER. The CDR3 sequence is 17 residues long. V gave up 1 base and J gave up 4 bases, with 17 bases separating them. This entry is derived from a study of cytomegalovirus exposure and HLA in healthy donors. Overall study findings and caveats: Per a prior analysis, the majority of TCR beta V segments were productive roughly 90% or roughly 30% of the time. Cytomegalovirus-associated TCR beta chains were listed, numbering some 180.

60 Vbeta and 13 Jbeta primers were used in PCR. Repertoires were generated with immunoSEQ multiplex PCR, while TCRdb's copy carries only in-frame clones and drops some. The data hold about 210,000 clones, with approximately 80% observed a single time. The rearrangement uses TRBV4-3 and TRBJ2-1; maybe TRBD2 (6 bases). The receptor was derived from a woman aged 25 to 39 in good health and CMV-seropositive. Sample: PBMCs. CDR3 sequence reads: CASSQGTGGAPYNEQFF. CDR3 nucleotides: TGCGCCAGCAGCCAAGGGACGGGCGGGGCCCCTTACAATGAGCAGTTCTTC.